This TCR beta chain was captured in a study of T cell changes during pregnancy in multiple sclerosis. Assay: immunoSEQ multiplex PCR; the TCRdb copy retains only in-frame clones and omits some. The table includes about 93,000 clones, roughly 89% detected once. This clone is a singleton in its sample. The CDR3 runs to 15 residues. Germline assignment: CDR1 SGHTA and CDR2 FQGNSA. V lost 4 bases to trimming and J lost 0 bases, with 10 bases between them. The chain recombines TRBV7-2 with TRBJ1-5; D is unclear. The sequence derives from a female donor in good health, enrolled as a control in a pregnancy study. The sample here was peripheral blood, taken after pregnancy. CDR3 amino acids: CASSYEEYSNQPQHF. The DNA of the CDR3 is TGTGCCAGCAGCTACGAGGAGTATAGCAATCAGCCCCAGCATTTT.